The 17 T cell receptor beta chains reported below all come from one sample, sequenced in a study of blood T cell repertoires in COVID-19. Generated by immunoSEQ multiplex PCR, the TCRdb table keeps only in-frame clones and is missing some. This table has hundreds of thousands of clones, approximately 90% appearing once. Sequencing was carried out using peripheral blood. These receptors were taken from a man in his forties or fifties with acute or convalescent COVID-19.

The J gene is TRBJ2-5, the V gene TRBV6-5; D is ambiguous. CDR3 length: 14 residues. Germline V CDR1 and CDR2: MNHEY, SVGAGI. With 0 bases removed from V and 5 bases from J, the gap between germline ends came to 10 bases. The CDR3 here is CASSYSTWAETQYF. CDR3 DNA sequence: TGTGCCAGCAGTTACTCCACTTGGGCGGAGACCCAGTACTTC.

V and J are TRBV7-9 and TRBJ2-1; TRBD1 matches at 9 bases. The CDR3 totals 15 residues. After removal of 4 bases from V and 3 bases from J, the junction contained 4 bases not matched to a gene. The V gene's germline CDR1 is SEHNR and CDR2 FQNEAQ (reference sequence). The CDR3 coding sequence is TGTGCCAGCAGCTCGGACAGGGGAAACTACAATGAGCAGTTCTTC. This codes for CASSSDRGNYNEQFF.

The V and J genes are TRBV19 and TRBJ1-3; D remains unclear. Trimming left V 5 bases short and J 0 bases short, with 8 bases between. Germline V gene lookup returns CDR1 LNHDA and CDR2 SQIVND (reference sequence). The CDR3 has 14 amino acids. As DNA, the CDR3 is TGTGCCAGTAGTGTTACCAGCTCTGGAAACACCATATATTTT. Residues: CASSVTSSGNTIYF.

This chain uses TRBV18 with TRBJ2-7; 11 nucleotides match TRBD1. This CDR3 has 16 amino acids. The J segment lost 6 bases and the V segment lost 0 bases, leaving 7 bases of the junction unmatched. From germline, CDR1 is KGHSH and CDR2 LQKENI. Here the CDR3 reads CASSPPRDRGISEQYF. DNA for the CDR3: TGTGCCAGCTCACCACCCCGGGACAGGGGGATCAGCGAGCAGTACTTC.

This chain joins TRBV6-5 and TRBJ2-5, with TRBD1 as a possible D gene (6 bases). The ends were cut back, 6 bases at V and 4 bases at J, with 12 bases in the middle. Germline-derived CDR1 and CDR2 are MNHEY and SVGAGI. The length of the CDR3 is 13 residues. In nucleotides, the CDR3 is TGTGCCAGCAGAGTTACAGGGTTAGAGACCCAGTACTTC. Translated, it gives CASRVTGLETQYF.

The chain links TRBV19 to TRBJ1-4, with TRBD1 matching 7 bases. The V and J ends lost 2 bases and 5 bases, in that order; junction bases with no gene match: 2. Looked up from germline, CDR1 is LNHDA and CDR2 is SQIVND (reference sequence). The CDR3 has 14 amino acids. Here the CDR3 reads CASSIQGGNEKLFF. CDR3 in DNA: TGTGCCAGTAGTATACAGGGGGGCAATGAAAAACTGTTTTTT.

The CDR3 loop is CASSQVRGGVNTGELFF. The CDR3 DNA sequence: TGCGCCAGCAGCCAAGTACGAGGGGGGGTGAACACCGGGGAGCTGTTTTTT. The chain has TRBV4-1 and TRBJ2-2; D possibly corresponds to TRBD2 (7 bases). V dropped 1 base and J dropped 1 base, with 13 bases sitting between them. The germline V gene has CDR1 MGHRA and CDR2 YSYEKL. The CDR3 totals 17 residues.

The gene calls are TRBV6-2 or TRBV6-3 and TRBJ1-1; D is undetermined. The V gene's germline CDR1 is MNHEY and CDR2 SVGEGT. CDR3 length equals 14 residues. Trimming removed 4 bases at V and 2 bases at J, with 11 bases between. CDR3 in DNA: TGTGCCAGCAGTTCCCACGGAGCAAACACTGAAGCTTTCTTT. It translates to CASSSHGANTEAFF.

This chain joins TRBV28 and TRBJ1-1, with TRBD1 matching 7 bases. With V trimmed by 1 base and J by 4 bases, 12 bases remained unmatched. This CDR3 has 17 amino acids. Germline assignment: CDR1 MDHEN and CDR2 SYDVKM. In DNA form, the CDR3 reads TGTGCCAGCAGTTTATTCGGACTAAACAGGGGTGGCACTGAAGCTTTCTTT. Its protein product is CASSLFGLNRGGTEAFF.

With respect to this clone: This same CDR3 is encoded by further DNA sequences in the sample. The chain carries TRBV2 and TRBJ1-5; D ambiguous. Trimming shortened V by 7 bases and J by 2 bases, and 6 bases separated the two germline ends. CDR1 and CDR2 from the germline V gene are SNHLY and FYNNEI. The CDR3 has 12 residues. The CDR3 loop reads CASNRGNQPQHF. In DNA, the CDR3 is TGTGCCAGCAATCGGGGCAATCAGCCCCAGCATTTT.

This clone was observed once. This chain uses TRBV6-5 with TRBJ2-7, with D possibly TRBD1 on 5 matching bases. CDR1 is MNHEY, CDR2 SVGAGI, per germline. Trimming left V 0 bases short and J 1 base short, with 10 bases between. CDR3 length equals 15 residues. The CDR3 nucleotides are TGTGCCAGCAGTTACTCAGGGGTTGGTTCCTACGAGCAGTACTTC. It translates to CASSYSGVGSYEQYF.

This clone was counted once. V is TRBV7-2 and J is TRBJ1-2; TRBD1 agrees at 7 bases. J was trimmed by 8 bases and V by 2 bases; bases with no gene match: 17. The CDR3 runs to 17 residues. Germline V gives CDR1 SGHTA, CDR2 FQGNSA. The CDR3 DNA follows: TGTGCCAGCAGCTTACAGGGGGTTCCGGGCTCCCGCAACGGCTACACCTTC. This gives the protein CASSLQGVPGSRNGYTF.

The chain links TRBV6-5 to TRBJ1-3; 12 nucleotides line up with TRBD1. The length of the CDR3 is 14 residues. In germline, CDR1 is MNHEY, CDR2 SVGAGI. The V and J ends lost 7 bases and 7 bases, in that order; junction bases with no gene match: 5. CDR3 sequence (DNA): TGTGCCAGCAAGCGGGACAGGGGGCCCAACACCATATATTTT. This translates into CASKRDRGPNTIYF.

The chain employs TRBV7-2 and TRBJ2-7; 7 nucleotides align to TRBD2. The CDR3 has 16 residues. Trimming at V came to 5 bases and at J to 0 bases, leaving 10 bases not matched to a gene. CDR1 and CDR2 (germline): SGHTA, FQGNSA. The CDR3 nucleotides are TGTGCCAGCAGCCTTGTGGGGGGGGTGAGCTCCTACGAGCAGTACTTC. It yields the protein CASSLVGGVSSYEQYF.

A single count supports this clone. V gene TRBV7-9 combines with J gene TRBJ1-2; D uncertain. The germline CDR1 and CDR2 sequences are SEHNR and FQNEAQ (reference sequence). Trimming took off 1 base at V and 3 bases at J, with 18 bases between the two ends. There are 17 residues in the CDR3. The CDR3 sequence is CASSLGYGSLEDYGYTF. CDR3 nucleotide sequence: TGTGCCAGCAGCTTAGGTTACGGGTCATTGGAGGACTATGGCTACACCTTC. Variable domain in full (rest from reference TRBV7-9 and TRBJ1-2): DTGVSQNPRHKITKRGQNVTFRCDPISEHNRLYWYRQTLGQGPEFLTYFQNEAQLEKSRLLSDRFSAERPKGSFSTLEIQRTEQGDSAMYLCASSLGYGSLEDYGYTFGSGTRLTVV.

Note on this clone: The junction departs from the called germline gene at one end, perhaps through a read error. The chain carries TRBV15 and TRBJ1-5; 9 bases fit TRBD1. This CDR3 has 15 residues. Germline CDR1 is LNHNV and CDR2 is YYDKDF (reference sequence). This chain's CDR3 is CAISSDRGWNQPQHF. The CDR3 DNA sequence: TGTGCCATCAGCTCGGACAGGGGTTGGAATCAGCCCCAGCATTTT.

The chain uses TRBV27 and TRBJ2-7; maybe TRBD1 (6 bases). Trimming cost V 6 bases and J 2 bases, with 14 bases left between them. The germline gives CDR1 MNHEY, CDR2 SMNVEV (reference sequence). This CDR3 is 14 amino acids long. In DNA, the CDR3 is TGTGCCAGCAGGTCTACAGGGATTACCTACGAGCAGTACTTC. Translating gives CASRSTGITYEQYF.